What follows is one T cell receptor (beta chain) and its context. Its antigen is still unknown. It was by quantitative 5'-RACE with molecular barcodes that TCR beta libraries were made. In TCRdb, the 5' RACE reads were re-called with MiXCR into one record per CDR3 protein. The table records roughly 230,000 distinct CDR3 sequences, over 9.5% of them present only once. These data originate in a study of CD8 T cells in ankylosing spondylitis. Notes on the study in general: A subset of motif variants has previously been described in the synovial fluid and blood of reactive arthritis. Seemingly characteristic of ankylosing spondylitis blood was a TCR beta motif consisting of 7 or 8 highly homologous variants.

V trimming: 4 bases; J trimming: 2 bases; junction bases outside the gene matches: 11. CDR1 is SGHRS and CDR2 is YFSETQ in the germline V gene. The CDR3 extends over 16 amino acids. Sequencing used blood, either unsorted or a sorted T cell fraction (not recorded which). This TCR was sampled from a male donor with ankylosing spondylitis or in good health (not recorded which). V is TRBV5-1 and J is TRBJ2-5; 7 nucleotides align to TRBD1. The CDR3 region is CASSHRQGMDQETQYF. The CDR3 DNA follows: TGCGCCAGCAGCCACCGACAGGGAATGGATCAAGAGACCCAGTACTTC.